Listed below are T cell receptor beta chains from one sample, sequenced in a study of shared clonotypes between healthy human individuals. Clones were read by immunoSEQ multiplex PCR, and TCRdb kept only the in-frame ones, dropping some. The sample consists of some 790,000 clones, roughly 72% of them appearing once. The sample comprised memory CD4+ T cells sorted from blood. All receptors derive from a woman in her 30s in good health. Both conserved end residues are part of each CDR3. The D gene is left open where the match is weak. Size tells how often a clone was seen (once, few, many) or the class of an expanded clone, and some rows leave it out.

J gene: TRBJ1-1; D gene: TRBD1; V gene: TRBV6-1; clone size: few; CDR3 DNA: TGTGCCAGCAGGGATGGACAGGGTTTTAACACTGAAGCTTTCTTT; CDR3 protein: CASRDGQGFNTEAFF
J gene: TRBJ1-1; D gene: .; V gene: TRBV5-5; clone size: .; CDR3 DNA: TGTGCCAGCAGCAGTGGGGCATATTTCACTGAAGCTTTCTTT; CDR3 protein: CASSSGAYFTEAFF
J gene: TRBJ2-1; D gene: .; V gene: TRBV19; clone size: few; CDR3 DNA: TGTGCCAGTAGTATAGGGCACAATGAGCAGTTCTTC; CDR3 protein: CASSIGHNEQFF
J gene: TRBJ1-2; D gene: .; V gene: TRBV18; clone size: .; CDR3 DNA: TGTGCCAGCTCACTAACAGAAAACTATGGCTACACCTTC; CDR3 protein: CASSLTENYGYTF
J gene: TRBJ2-1; D gene: TRBD2; V gene: TRBV28; clone size: .; CDR3 DNA: TGTGCCAGCAGATTAGCGGGCACGGATGAGCAGTTCTTC; CDR3 protein: CASRLAGTDEQFF
J gene: TRBJ2-3; D gene: .; V gene: TRBV21-1; clone size: many; CDR3 DNA: TGTGCCAGCAGCAAACCTAGCGGGACCACAGATACGCAGTATTTT; CDR3 protein: CASSKPSGTTDTQYF
J gene: TRBJ2-5; D gene: TRBD2; V gene: TRBV7-9; clone size: once; CDR3 DNA: TGTGCCAGCAGCCTAGCGGGAATTGCAGAGACCCAGTACTTC; CDR3 protein: CASSLAGIAETQYF
J gene: TRBJ2-7; D gene: TRBD2; V gene: TRBV27; clone size: .; CDR3 DNA: TGTGCCAGCAGTGAACGACTAGCGGGAGGGCCTTACGAGCAGTACTTC; CDR3 protein: CASSERLAGGPYEQYF
J gene: TRBJ1-1; D gene: TRBD1; V gene: TRBV30; clone size: once; CDR3 DNA: TGTGCCTGGGGGACAGTTGAAGCTTTCTTT; CDR3 protein: CAWGTVEAFF
J gene: TRBJ2-6; D gene: .; V gene: TRBV19; clone size: few; CDR3 DNA: TGTGCCAGTAGTATTATGGGGAGTGGGGCCAACGTCCTGACTTTC; CDR3 protein: CASSIMGSGANVLTF